This entry lists 2 T cell receptor beta chains sequenced from one sample in a study of blood T cells in healthy people across ages. Next came a second PCR, run for about 6 to 12 cycles, which used a sample-barcoded 5' primer along with a J-beta primer mix. TCRdb re-called the 5' RACE reads through MiXCR, storing one row per CDR3 protein. The sample holds some 920,000 distinct CDR3 sequences, 51% seen once. Sequenced input: blood. The receptors come from a woman in her fifties or sixties in good health.

V is TRBV24-1 and J is TRBJ2-1; 9 bases align to TRBD2. V gave up 3 bases and J gave up 5 bases; unmatched junction bases: 4. The germline V gene encodes CDR1 KGHDR and CDR2 SFDVKD. The CDR3 loop spans 15 amino acids. The CDR3 DNA reads as TGTGCCACCAGTGATGGACTAGCGAAGAACAATGAGCAGTTCTTC. Its translation: CATSDGLAKNNEQFF.

V gene TRBV12-3 or TRBV12-4 combines with J gene TRBJ2-3; D remains unclear. Between the trimmed V and J ends, which lost 6 bases and 4 bases, there was a span of 8 bases. CDR3 length: 12 residues. The CDR3 loop reads CASRLSPDTQYF. CDR3 DNA: TGTGCCAGCAGATTGAGCCCAGATACGCAGTATTTT.